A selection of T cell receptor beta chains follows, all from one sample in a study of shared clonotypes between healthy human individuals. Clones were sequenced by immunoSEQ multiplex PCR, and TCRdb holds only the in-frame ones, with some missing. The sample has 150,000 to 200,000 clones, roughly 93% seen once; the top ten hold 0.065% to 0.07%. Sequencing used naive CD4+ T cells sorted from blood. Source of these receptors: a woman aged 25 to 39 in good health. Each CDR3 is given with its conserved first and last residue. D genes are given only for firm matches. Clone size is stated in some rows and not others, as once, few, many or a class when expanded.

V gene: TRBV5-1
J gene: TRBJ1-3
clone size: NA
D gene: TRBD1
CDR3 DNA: TGCGCCAGCAGCCTAGAGACAGGGGAGATCTCTGGAAACACCATATATTTT
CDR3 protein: CASSLETGEISGNTIYF

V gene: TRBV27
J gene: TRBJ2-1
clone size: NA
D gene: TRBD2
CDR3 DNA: TGTGCCAGCACCGCCAGCGGGAAAAGTAATGAGCAGTTCTTC
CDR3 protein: CASTASGKSNEQFF

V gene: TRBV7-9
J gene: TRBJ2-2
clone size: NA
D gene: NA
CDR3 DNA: TGTGCCAGCAGCTTCACACTAGGGGCCGGGGAGCTGTTTTTT
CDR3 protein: CASSFTLGAGELFF

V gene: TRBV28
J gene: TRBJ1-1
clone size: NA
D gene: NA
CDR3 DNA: TGTGCCAGCAGTTTATTCCGGGGCCCGGAAGCTTTCTTT
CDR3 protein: CASSLFRGPEAFF

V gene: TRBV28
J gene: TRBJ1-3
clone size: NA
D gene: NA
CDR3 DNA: TGTGCCAGCAGTTTACTGGTGGGGCTAGGTGGAAACACCATATATTTT
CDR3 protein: CASSLLVGLGGNTIYF

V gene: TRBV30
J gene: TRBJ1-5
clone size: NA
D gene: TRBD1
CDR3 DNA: TGTGCCTGGAGTCTACCGGGACAGGGGGGGTATAGCAATCAGCCCCAGCATTTT
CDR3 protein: CAWSLPGQGGYSNQPQHF

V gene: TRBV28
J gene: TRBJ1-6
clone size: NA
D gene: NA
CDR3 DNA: TGTGCCAGCAGCACCCTGGCTGAGCGGGAATCCTATAATTCACCCCTCCACTTT
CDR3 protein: CASSTLAERESYNSPLHF

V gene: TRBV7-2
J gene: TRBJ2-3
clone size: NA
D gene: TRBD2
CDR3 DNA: TGTGCCAGCAGCTTAGGAGTACTAGCGGGAGTGGGCGATACGCAGTATTTT
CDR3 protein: CASSLGVLAGVGDTQYF

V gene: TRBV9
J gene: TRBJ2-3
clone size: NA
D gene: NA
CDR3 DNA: TGTGCCAGCAGCGTGGACCAGGTGGATACGCAGTATTTT
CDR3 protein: CASSVDQVDTQYF

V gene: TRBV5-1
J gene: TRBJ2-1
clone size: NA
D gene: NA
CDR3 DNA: TGCGCCAGCTGTGTGGGCTCCTACAATGAGCAGTTCTTC
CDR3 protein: CASCVGSYNEQFF

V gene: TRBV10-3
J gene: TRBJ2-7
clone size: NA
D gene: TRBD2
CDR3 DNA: TGTGCCATCAGTGATGTGGGAGGGCCTCTCGAGCAGTACTTC
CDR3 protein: CAISDVGGPLEQYF

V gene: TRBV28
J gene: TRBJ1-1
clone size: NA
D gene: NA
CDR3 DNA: TGTGCCAGCAACTCCGGGGATCGGCACACTGAAGCTTTCTTT
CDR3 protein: CASNSGDRHTEAFF

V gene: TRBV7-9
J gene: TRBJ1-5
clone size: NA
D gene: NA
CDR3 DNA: TGTGCCAGCAGCTATCAGAATAGCAATCAGCCCCAGCATTTT
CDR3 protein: CASSYQNSNQPQHF

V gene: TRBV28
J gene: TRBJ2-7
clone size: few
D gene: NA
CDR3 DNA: TGTGCCAGCAGTCCCACATCCTACGAGCAGTACTTC
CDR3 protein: CASSPTSYEQYF

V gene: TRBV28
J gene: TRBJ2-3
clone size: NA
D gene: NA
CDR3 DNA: TGTGCCAGCAGGGGGAGCACAGATACGCAGTATTTT
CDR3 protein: CASRGSTDTQYF

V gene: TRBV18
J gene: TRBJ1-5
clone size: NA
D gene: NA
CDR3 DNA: TGTGCCAGCTCACCTGCAGGGGACGGAGGGCAGCCCCAGCATTTT
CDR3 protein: CASSPAGDGGQPQHF

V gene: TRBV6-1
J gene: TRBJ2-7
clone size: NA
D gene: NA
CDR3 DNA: TGTGCCAGCAGAGACCGGGACACCTCCTACGAGCAGTACTTC
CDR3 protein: CASRDRDTSYEQYF

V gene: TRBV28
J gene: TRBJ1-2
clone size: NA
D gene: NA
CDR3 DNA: TGTGCCAGCAGCCCCCGAGGACTTCATGGCTACACCTTC
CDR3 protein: CASSPRGLHGYTF

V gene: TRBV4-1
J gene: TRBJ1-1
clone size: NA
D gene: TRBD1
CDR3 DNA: TGCGCCAGCAGCGGGCGACAGGGGATGACCAGGTGGACTGAAGCTTTCTTT
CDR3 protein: CASSGRQGMTRWTEAFF

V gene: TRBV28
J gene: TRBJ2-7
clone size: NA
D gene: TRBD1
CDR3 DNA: TGTGCCAGCAGTGCCCGGGACAGGGAATCTGAGCAGTACTTC
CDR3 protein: CASSARDRESEQYF

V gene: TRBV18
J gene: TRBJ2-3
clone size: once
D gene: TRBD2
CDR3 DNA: TGTGCCAGCTCACCTTGGACTAGCGGGAGTGCAGATACGCAGTATTTT
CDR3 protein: CASSPWTSGSADTQYF

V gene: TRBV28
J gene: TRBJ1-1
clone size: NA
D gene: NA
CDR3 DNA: TGTGCCAGCAGTTTGAGAACTGAAGCTTTCTTT
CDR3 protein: CASSLRTEAFF

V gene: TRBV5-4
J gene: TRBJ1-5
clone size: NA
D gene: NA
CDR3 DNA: TGTGCCAGTAGAGCCTTTCAGCCCCAGCATTTT
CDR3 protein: CASRAFQPQHF

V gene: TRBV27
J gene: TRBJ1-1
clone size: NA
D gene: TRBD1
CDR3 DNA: TGTGCCAGCCACTCGACAGGGATCAAGTTAAGGAACACTGAAGCTTTCTTT
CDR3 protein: CASHSTGIKLRNTEAFF

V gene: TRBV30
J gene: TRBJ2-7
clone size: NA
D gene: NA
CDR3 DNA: TGTGCCTGGAACCTCCGCGGGGTGGGGTACGAGCAGTACTTC
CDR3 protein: CAWNLRGVGYEQYF

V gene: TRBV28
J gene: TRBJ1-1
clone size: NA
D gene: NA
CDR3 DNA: TGTGCCAGCAGGCGGGGGGTGAACACTGAAGCTTTCTTT
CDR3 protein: CASRRGVNTEAFF

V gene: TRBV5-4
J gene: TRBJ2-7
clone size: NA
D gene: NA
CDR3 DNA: TGTGCCAGCAGCCCGGGGAGACAGCTCTACGAGCAGTACTTC
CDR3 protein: CASSPGRQLYEQYF

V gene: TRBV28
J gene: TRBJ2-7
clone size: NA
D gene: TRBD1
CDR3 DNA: TGTGCCAGCAGCGGAGGGGGGACAGGGGCCTACGAGCAGTACTTC
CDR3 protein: CASSGGGTGAYEQYF

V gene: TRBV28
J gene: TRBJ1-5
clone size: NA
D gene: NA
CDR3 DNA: TGTGCCAGCAGTCCTCATGGGGCAGGGACTAGCAATCAGCCCCAGCATTTT
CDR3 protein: CASSPHGAGTSNQPQHF

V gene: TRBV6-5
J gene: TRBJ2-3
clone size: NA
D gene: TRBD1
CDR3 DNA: TGTGCCAGCAGAAGGGACAGGGGAAATACGCAGTATTTT
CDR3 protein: CASRRDRGNTQYF

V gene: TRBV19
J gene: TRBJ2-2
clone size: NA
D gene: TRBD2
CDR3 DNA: TGTGCCACCCCAGCGGGAGGGAACACCGGGGAGCTGTTTTTT
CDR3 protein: CATPAGGNTGELFF

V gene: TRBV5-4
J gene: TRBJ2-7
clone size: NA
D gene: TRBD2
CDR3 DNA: TGTGCCAGCAGCTTGCCGACTAGCGGGAGTTACGAGCAGTACTTC
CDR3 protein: CASSLPTSGSYEQYF

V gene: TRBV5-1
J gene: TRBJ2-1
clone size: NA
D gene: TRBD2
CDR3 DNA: TGCGCCAGCAGCCCCGAGGCGGGAGTCCGGTATGAGCAGTTCTTC
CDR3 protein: CASSPEAGVRYEQFF

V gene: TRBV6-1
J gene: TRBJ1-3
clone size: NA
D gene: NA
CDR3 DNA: TGTGCCAGCAGTGCCGATGCTGGAAACACCATATATTTT
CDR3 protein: CASSADAGNTIYF

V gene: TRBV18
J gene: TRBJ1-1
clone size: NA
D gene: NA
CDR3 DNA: TGTGCCAGCTCACCGACAGAGAACACTGAAGCTTTCTTT
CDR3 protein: CASSPTENTEAFF

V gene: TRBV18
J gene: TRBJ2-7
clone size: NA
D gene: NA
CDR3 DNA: TGTGCCAGCTCACCCGGACCGTCTCGGGAAGAGCAGTACTTC
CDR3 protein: CASSPGPSREEQYF

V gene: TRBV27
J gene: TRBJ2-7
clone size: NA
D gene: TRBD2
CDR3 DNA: TGTGCCAGCAGTTTAGTACCGGGACTAGCGGGAGTTTTTTACGAGCAGTACTTC
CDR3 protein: CASSLVPGLAGVFYEQYF

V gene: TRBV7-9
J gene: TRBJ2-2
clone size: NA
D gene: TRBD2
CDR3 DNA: TGTGCCAGCAGCCTTGGACTAGCGGGATCCGGGGAGCTGTTTTTT
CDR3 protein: CASSLGLAGSGELFF

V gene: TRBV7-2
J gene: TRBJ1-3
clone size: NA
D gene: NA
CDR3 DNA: TGTGCCAGCAGCTCACAGGGAATATCTGGAAACACCATATATTTT
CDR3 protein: CASSSQGISGNTIYF

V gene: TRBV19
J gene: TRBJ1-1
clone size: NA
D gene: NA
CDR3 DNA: TGTGCCAGTAGTATAGAGGCCAAGAACACTGAAGCTTTCTTT
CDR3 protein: CASSIEAKNTEAFF

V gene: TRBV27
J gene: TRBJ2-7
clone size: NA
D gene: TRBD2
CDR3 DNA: TGTGCCAGCGCCTCCGGGGGGGAGGGCTCCTACGAGCAGTACTTC
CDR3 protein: CASASGGEGSYEQYF

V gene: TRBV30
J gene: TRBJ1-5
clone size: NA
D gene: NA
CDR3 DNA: TGTGCCTGGAGTGATTGGACTTCGGTCCATCAGCCCCAGCATTTT
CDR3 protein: CAWSDWTSVHQPQHF

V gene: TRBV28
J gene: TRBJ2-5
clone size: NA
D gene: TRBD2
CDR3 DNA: TGTGCCAGCATTACGGGGCGGCGGGAGCAGTACTTC
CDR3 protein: CASITGRREQYF

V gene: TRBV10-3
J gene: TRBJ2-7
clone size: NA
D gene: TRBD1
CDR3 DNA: TGTGCCATCAGTGGGGGACAGGGGACCTACGAGCAGTACTTC
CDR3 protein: CAISGGQGTYEQYF

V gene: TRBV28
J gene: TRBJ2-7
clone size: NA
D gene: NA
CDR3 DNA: TGTGCCAGCAGTGTTACCGGGACACCCGCCTACGAGCAGTACTTC
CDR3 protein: CASSVTGTPAYEQYF

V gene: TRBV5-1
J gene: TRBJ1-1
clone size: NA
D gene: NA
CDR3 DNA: TGCGCCAGCAGCTTGGCCAACCCAATGAACACTGAAGCTTTCTTT
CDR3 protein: CASSLANPMNTEAFF

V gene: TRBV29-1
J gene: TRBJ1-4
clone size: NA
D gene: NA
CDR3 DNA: TGCAGCGTTGAAGCAGGGGCAGGGGTAGGTGAAAAACTGTTTTTT
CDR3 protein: CSVEAGAGVGEKLFF

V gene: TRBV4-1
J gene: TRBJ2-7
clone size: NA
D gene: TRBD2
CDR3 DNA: TGCGCCAGCAGCCAAGGTCGGGCTAGCGGGAGGAACGAGCAGTACTTC
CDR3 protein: CASSQGRASGRNEQYF